This T cell receptor (beta chain) was documented in a study of cytomegalovirus exposure and HLA in healthy donors. Study summary: Clustering assigned 81% of the roughly 400 genotyped donors to the Caucasian-associated ancestry cluster.

The PCR made use of 60 Vbeta and 13 Jbeta primers. Sequencing was performed with immunoSEQ multiplex PCR; in TCRdb, only in-frame clones are kept and a portion is missing. The sample comprises about 130,000 clones, 76% of which are singletons, and over 2.5% rests with the top ten. Points from the study as a whole: The classifier reportedly diagnosed cytomegalovirus status with high specificity and sensitivity.

A few counts support this clone. The antigen remains unidentified. This TCR was recovered from a man aged 35 to 55 in good health and CMV-seronegative. The specimen sequenced was PBMCs.

The CDR3 DNA is TGTGCCAGCAGTGTGGCTAGCGGGAGGGCCGGCCTTTTAGCCAAAAACATTCAGTACTTC. Its translation is CASSVASGRAGLLAKNIQYF. The V call is TRBV6-1, the J call TRBJ2-4, with TRBD2 matching over 12 bases. Losses at the gene ends were 4 bases for V and 0 bases for J; bases not matched to a gene: 13. From germline, CDR1 is MNHNS and CDR2 SASEGT. This CDR3 comprises 20 residues.